The 17 T cell receptor beta chains below all came from one sample that was sequenced in a study of blood T cell repertoires in COVID-19. Assay: immunoSEQ multiplex PCR; the TCRdb copy retains only in-frame clones and omits some. The sample yields under 300,000 clones, approximately 85% seen once. Sequencing was done on a sample of peripheral blood. The source of these receptors is a woman aged 70-85 years with acute or convalescent COVID-19.

The chain uses TRBV5-4 and TRBJ2-1; possible D gene TRBD1, 6 bases. The CDR3 sequence is 16 residues long. Germline V gives CDR1 SGHNT, CDR2 YYREEE (reference sequence). V was clipped by 3 bases and J by 6 bases, with 19 bases between them. CDR3 coding DNA: TGTGCCAGCAGCTCGAACAAGCCGGGACACACCAATGAGCAGTTCTTC. Its protein product is CASSSNKPGHTNEQFF.

This clone was detected ten times or more. This chain uses TRBV2 with TRBJ2-2, with D maybe TRBD2 (5 bases). Trimming shortened V by 8 bases and J by 7 bases, and 14 bases separated the two germline ends. This CDR3 contains 13 residues. Germline CDR1 reads SNHLY; CDR2 reads FYNNEI. The CDR3 reads CASARVEIGELFF. CDR3 bases: TGTGCCAGCGCGAGGGTGGAGATCGGGGAGCTGTTTTTT.

This clone was counted a single time. This chain uses TRBV9 with TRBJ1-2; tentatively, D is TRBD1 (6 bases). CDR1 and CDR2 (germline): SGDLS, YYNGEE. V gave up 2 bases and J gave up 3 bases, with 17 bases separating them. The CDR3 is 16 amino acids. The CDR3 protein is CASSVTGSSEYYGYTF. CDR3 in DNA: TGTGCCAGCAGCGTGACAGGAAGCTCGGAGTACTATGGCTACACCTTC.

The chain couples TRBV7-6 to TRBJ1-5, with D perhaps TRBD1 (6 bases). The CDR3 is made up of 14 amino acids. Trimming removed 0 bases at V and 4 bases at J, with 7 bases between. The germline V gene encodes CDR1 SGHVS and CDR2 FNYEAQ. The CDR3 region is CASSLAGGNQPQHF. CDR3 bases: TGTGCCAGCAGCTTAGCAGGGGGTAATCAGCCCCAGCATTTT. The entire variable domain, with the rest obtained from reference TRBV7-6 and TRBJ1-5, is as follows: GAGVSQSPRYKVTKRGQDVALRCDPISGHVSLYWYRQALGQGPEFLTYFNYEAQQDKSGLPNDRFSAERPEGSISTLTIQRTEQRDSAMYRCASSLAGGNQPQHFGDGTRLSIL.

The CDR3 DNA reads TGCGCCAGCAGCTTGCCGACCCCCACGGGCGAGCAGTACTTC. Its protein is CASSLPTPTGEQYF. The chain is built from TRBV5-1 and TRBJ2-7; D unresolved. Germline CDR1 reads SGHRS; CDR2 reads YFSETQ. The CDR3 totals 14 residues. V was shortened by 1 base and J by 6 bases, with 14 bases between the two germline ends.

The chain is built from TRBV6-1 and TRBJ1-1; D is undetermined. Germline assignment: CDR1 MNHNS and CDR2 SASEGT. Trimming removed 2 bases at V and 6 bases at J, with 4 bases between. The length of the CDR3 is 11 residues. The CDR3 bases are TGTGCCAGCAGTGAACTGTCTGAAGCTTTCTTT. Its protein product is CASSELSEAFF.

The chain carries TRBV19 and TRBJ1-2; TRBD1 might be the D (6 bases). The CDR3 spans 13 residues. Germline V CDR1 and CDR2: LNHDA, SQIVND (reference sequence). The ends were cut back, 4 bases at V and 4 bases at J, with 10 bases in the middle. The CDR3 here is CASSTGQRYGYTF. Here the CDR3 DNA reads TGTGCCAGTAGTACCGGACAGCGCTATGGCTACACCTTC.

This clone was recorded only once. The V and J genes are TRBV6-6 and TRBJ1-2; D is uncertain. Germline CDR1 is MNHNY and CDR2 is SVGAGI (reference sequence). The CDR3 runs to 14 residues. Trimming stripped 2 bases from V and 0 bases from J, with 7 bases between. The CDR3 region is CASSYTQTNYGYTF. As DNA, the CDR3 is TGTGCCAGCAGTTACACACAGACTAACTATGGCTACACCTTC.

The CDR3 DNA sequence: TGTGCCAGCAGTTTACTAGCGGCGATACTGGGAAGTGAGCAGTTCTTC. Encoded protein: CASSLLAAILGSEQFF. This chain joins TRBV5-5 and TRBJ2-1, with TRBD2 matching over 8 bases. Germline CDR1 SGHKS, CDR2 YYEKEE (reference sequence). The CDR3 loop spans 16 amino acids. The junction had 16 bases not matched to a gene; V was cut back by 5 bases and J by 9 bases.

The V and J genes are TRBV19 and TRBJ1-1; 9 bases align to TRBD1. The length of the CDR3 is 12 residues. CDR1 is LNHDA, CDR2 SQIVND, per germline (reference sequence). V was pared by 2 bases and J by 9 bases, with 1 base of the junction left unmatched. In DNA form, the CDR3 reads TGTGCCAGTAGTATAAACAGGGGGCAAGCTTTCTTT. Residues: CASSINRGQAFF.

This clone was observed once. The J gene is TRBJ2-1, the V gene TRBV6-5; 9 bases map to TRBD2. The V gene's germline CDR1 is MNHEY and CDR2 SVGAGI. This CDR3 region has 15 residues. Trimming cost V 0 bases and J 10 bases; bases outside gene matches: 7. The CDR3 is CASSYSAGGLREQFF. In DNA, the CDR3 is TGTGCCAGCAGTTACTCAGCGGGGGGCCTCAGGGAGCAGTTCTTC.

The gene calls are TRBV2 and TRBJ1-6, with D possibly matching TRBD1 (5 bases). Trimming pared 10 bases from V and 3 bases from J, leaving 10 bases between. The CDR3 is 13 residues long. Germline V gives CDR1 SNHLY, CDR2 FYNNEI. The CDR3 DNA follows: TGTGCCACCCAAGGGGACTATAATTCACCCCTCCACTTT. Protein: CATQGDYNSPLHF.

This clone was detected once. The chain combines TRBV7-9 with TRBJ1-2; 8 positions match TRBD1. CDR1 SEHNR and CDR2 FQNEAQ come from the germline V gene (reference sequence). The CDR3 length is 14 residues. V was clipped by 2 bases and J by 8 bases; unmatched bases: 7. CDR3 in amino acids: CASSLLGQEGGYTF. The CDR3 nucleotides are TGTGCCAGCAGCTTACTGGGACAGGAGGGGGGCTACACCTTC.

V usage is TRBV5-5 and J usage is TRBJ2-1, with TRBD2 as a possible D gene (5 bases). The length of the CDR3 is 13 residues. Trimming took 4 bases from V and 10 from J, leaving 15 bases between them. Germline assignment: CDR1 SGHKS and CDR2 YYEKEE (reference sequence). This chain's CDR3 is CASSLAGLLEQFF. CDR3 bases: TGTGCCAGCAGCCTCGCTGGACTTCTCGAGCAGTTCTTC. Based on the CDR3 plus reference TRBV5-5 and TRBJ2-1, the full variable domain is DAGVTQSPTHLIKTRGQQVTLRCSPISGHKSVSWYQQVLGQGPQFIFQYYEKEERGRGNFPDRFSARQFPNYSSELNVNALLLGDSALYLCASSLAGLLEQFFGPGTRLTVL.

Here the CDR3 DNA reads TGCGCCAGCAGCCTGGAGGGGAGGCTCTATGGCTACACCTTC. This translates into CASSLEGRLYGYTF. This sequence joins TRBV4-1 and TRBJ1-2, with D possibly matching TRBD1 (5 bases). CDR3 length: 14 residues. Per germline, CDR1 MGHRA and CDR2 YSYEKL. The V gene lost 4 bases and the J gene lost 4 bases, with 13 bases spanning the gap.

The chain's CDR3 is CASSQEGDRAQETQYF. The DNA for the CDR3 is TGCGCCAGCAGCCAAGAAGGGGACAGGGCGCAAGAGACCCAGTACTTC. V is TRBV4-1 and J is TRBJ2-5, with 9 bases aligning to TRBD1. J gave up 2 bases and V 0 bases, and 4 bases lay outside the gene matches. Germline lookup yields CDR1 MGHRA and CDR2 YSYEKL. The CDR3 contains 16 residues.

The CDR3 here is CASTSLNTEAFF. The CDR3, as DNA: TGTGCCAGCACCAGTTTGAACACTGAAGCTTTCTTT. This chain uses TRBV3-1 (or the pseudogene TRBV3-2) with TRBJ1-1, with D hard to call. Trimming took 7 bases from V and 0 from J, leaving 6 bases between them. Germline V lookup: CDR1 LGHDT, CDR2 YNNKEL (reference sequence). The CDR3 has 12 amino acids.